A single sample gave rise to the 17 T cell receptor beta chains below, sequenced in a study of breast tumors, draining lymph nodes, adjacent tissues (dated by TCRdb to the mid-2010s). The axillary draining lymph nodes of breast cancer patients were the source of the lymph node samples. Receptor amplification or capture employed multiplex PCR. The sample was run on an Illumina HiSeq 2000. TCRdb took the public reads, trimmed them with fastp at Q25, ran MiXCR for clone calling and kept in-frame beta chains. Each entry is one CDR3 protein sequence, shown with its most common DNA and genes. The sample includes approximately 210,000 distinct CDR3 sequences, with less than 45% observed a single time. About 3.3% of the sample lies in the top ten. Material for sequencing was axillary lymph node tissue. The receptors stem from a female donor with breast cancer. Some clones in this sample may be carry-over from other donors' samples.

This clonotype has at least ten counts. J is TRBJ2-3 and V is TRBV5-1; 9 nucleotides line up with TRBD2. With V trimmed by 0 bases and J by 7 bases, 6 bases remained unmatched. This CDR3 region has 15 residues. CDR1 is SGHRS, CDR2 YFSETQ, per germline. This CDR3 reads CASSLDLAGRNTQYF. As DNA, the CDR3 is TGCGCCAGCAGCTTGGATCTAGCGGGACGAAATACGCAGTATTTT.

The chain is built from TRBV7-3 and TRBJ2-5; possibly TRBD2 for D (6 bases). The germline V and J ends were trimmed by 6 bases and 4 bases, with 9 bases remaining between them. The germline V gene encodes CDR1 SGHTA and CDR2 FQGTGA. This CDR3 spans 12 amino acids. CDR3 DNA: TGTGCCAGCAGATACGGGAGAGAGACCCAGTACTTC. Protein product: CASRYGRETQYF.

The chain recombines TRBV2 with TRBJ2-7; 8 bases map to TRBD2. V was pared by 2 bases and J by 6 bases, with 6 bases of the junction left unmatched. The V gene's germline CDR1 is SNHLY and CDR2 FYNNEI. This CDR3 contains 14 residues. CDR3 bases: TGTGCCAGCAGTGAATCGCGGGGGGCCGTCGAGCAGTACTTC. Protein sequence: CASSESRGAVEQYF.

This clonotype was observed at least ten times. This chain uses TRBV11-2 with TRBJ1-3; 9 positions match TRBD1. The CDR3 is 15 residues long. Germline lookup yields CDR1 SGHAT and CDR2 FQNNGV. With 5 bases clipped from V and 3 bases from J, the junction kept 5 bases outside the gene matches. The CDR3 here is CASSLRTGVGNTIYF. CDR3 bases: TGTGCCAGCAGCCTCAGGACAGGGGTTGGAAACACCATATATTTT.

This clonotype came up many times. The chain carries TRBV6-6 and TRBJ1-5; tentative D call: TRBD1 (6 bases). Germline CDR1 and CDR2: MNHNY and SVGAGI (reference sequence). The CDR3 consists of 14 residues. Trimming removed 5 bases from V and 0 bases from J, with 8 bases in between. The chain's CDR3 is CASSQDSSNQPQHF. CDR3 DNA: TGTGCCAGCAGTCAGGACAGTAGCAATCAGCCCCAGCATTTT.

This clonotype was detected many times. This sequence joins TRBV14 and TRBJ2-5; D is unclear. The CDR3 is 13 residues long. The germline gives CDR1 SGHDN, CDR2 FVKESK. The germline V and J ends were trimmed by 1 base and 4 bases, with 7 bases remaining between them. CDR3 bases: TGTGCCAGCAGCCAAGTAGTATTAGAGACCCAGTACTTC. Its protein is CASSQVVLETQYF.

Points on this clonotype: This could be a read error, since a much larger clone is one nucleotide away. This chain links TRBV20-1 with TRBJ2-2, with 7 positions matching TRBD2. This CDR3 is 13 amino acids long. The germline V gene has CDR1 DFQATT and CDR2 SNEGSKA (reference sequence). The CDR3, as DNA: TGCAGTGCTAGAAAAGCGGGGACCGGGGAGCTGGTTTTT. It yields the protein CSARKAGTGELVF.

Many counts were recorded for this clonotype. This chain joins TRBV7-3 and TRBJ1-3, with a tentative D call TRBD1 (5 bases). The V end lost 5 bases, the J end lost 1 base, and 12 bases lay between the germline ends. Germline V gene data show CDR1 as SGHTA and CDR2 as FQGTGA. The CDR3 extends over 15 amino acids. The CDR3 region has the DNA TGTGCCAGCAGCCGCGACAGCGCGTCTGGAAACACCATATATTTT. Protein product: CASSRDSASGNTIYF.

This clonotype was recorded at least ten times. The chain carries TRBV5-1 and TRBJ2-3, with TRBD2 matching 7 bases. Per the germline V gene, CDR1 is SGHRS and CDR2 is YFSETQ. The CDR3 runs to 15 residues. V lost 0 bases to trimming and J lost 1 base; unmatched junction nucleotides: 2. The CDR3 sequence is CASSLVTSRTDTQYF. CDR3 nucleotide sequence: TGCGCCAGCAGCTTGGTGACTAGCCGCACAGATACGCAGTATTTT.

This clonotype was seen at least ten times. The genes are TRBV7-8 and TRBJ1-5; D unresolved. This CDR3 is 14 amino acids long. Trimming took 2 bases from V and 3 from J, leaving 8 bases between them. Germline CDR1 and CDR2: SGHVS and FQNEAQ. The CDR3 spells CASSLTLNNQPQHF. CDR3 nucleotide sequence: TGTGCCAGCAGCTTAACCTTGAACAATCAGCCCCAGCATTTT. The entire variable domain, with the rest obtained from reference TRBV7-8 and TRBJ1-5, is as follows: GAGVSQSPRYKVAKRGQDVALRCDPISGHVSLFWYQQALGQGPEFLTYFQNEAQLDKSGLPSDRFFAERPEGSVSTLKIQRTQQEDSAVYLCASSLTLNNQPQHFGDGTRLSIL.

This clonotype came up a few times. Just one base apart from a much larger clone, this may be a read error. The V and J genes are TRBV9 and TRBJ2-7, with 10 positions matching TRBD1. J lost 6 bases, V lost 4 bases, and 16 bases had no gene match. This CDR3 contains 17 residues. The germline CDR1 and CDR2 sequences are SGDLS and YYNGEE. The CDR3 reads CASSPRGRDRGASEQYF. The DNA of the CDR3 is TGTGCCAGCAGCCCTAGAGGGAGGGACAGGGGAGCCTCCGAGCAGTACTTC.

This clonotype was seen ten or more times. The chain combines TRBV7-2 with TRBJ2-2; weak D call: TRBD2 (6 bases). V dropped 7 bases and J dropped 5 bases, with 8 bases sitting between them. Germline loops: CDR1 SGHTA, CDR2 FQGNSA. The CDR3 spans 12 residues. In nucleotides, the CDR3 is TGTGCCAGCAAACGGGGGACCGGGGAGCTGTTTTTT. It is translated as CASKRGTGELFF.

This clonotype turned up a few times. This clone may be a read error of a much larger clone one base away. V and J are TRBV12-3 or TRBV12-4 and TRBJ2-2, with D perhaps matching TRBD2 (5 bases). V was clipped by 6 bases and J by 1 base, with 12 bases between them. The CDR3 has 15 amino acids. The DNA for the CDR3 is TGTGCCAGCAGCCACCGGGGTTGGAACACCGGGGAGCTGTTTTTT. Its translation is CASSHRGWNTGELFF.

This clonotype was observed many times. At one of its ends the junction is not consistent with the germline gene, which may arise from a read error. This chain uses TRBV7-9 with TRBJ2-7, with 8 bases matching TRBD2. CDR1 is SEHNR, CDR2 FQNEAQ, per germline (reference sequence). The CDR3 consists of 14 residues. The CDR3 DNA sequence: TGTGCCAGCAGTTTAGCGGGGAGCTCCTACGAGCAGTACTTC. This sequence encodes CASSLAGSSYEQYF.

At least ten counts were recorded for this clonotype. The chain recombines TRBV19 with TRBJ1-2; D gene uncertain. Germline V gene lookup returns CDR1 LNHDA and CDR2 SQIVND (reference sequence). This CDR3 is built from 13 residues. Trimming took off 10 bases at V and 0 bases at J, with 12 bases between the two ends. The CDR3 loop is CATKSQANYGYTF. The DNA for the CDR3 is TGTGCCACCAAGAGCCAAGCTAACTATGGCTACACCTTC.

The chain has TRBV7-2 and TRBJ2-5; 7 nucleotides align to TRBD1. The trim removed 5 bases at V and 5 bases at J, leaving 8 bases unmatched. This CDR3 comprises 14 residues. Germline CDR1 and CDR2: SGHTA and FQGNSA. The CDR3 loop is CASSGPLQGETQYF. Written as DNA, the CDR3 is TGTGCCAGCAGCGGTCCCCTACAGGGGGAGACCCAGTACTTC.

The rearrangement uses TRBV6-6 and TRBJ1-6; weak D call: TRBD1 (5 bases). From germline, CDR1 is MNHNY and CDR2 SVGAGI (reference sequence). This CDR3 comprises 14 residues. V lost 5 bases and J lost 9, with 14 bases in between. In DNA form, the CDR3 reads TGTGCCAGCAGTCCTGACAGTACACTTTCACCCCTCCACTTT. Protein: CASSPDSTLSPLHF.